This entry lists 22 T cell receptor beta chains sequenced from one sample in a study of blood T cell repertoires in COVID-19. Sequencing used immunoSEQ multiplex PCR; TCRdb keeps in-frame clones, though not all of them. This sample yields about 73,000 clones, of which under 90% are seen a single time; more than 4% belongs to the top ten. Sequenced material: peripheral blood. Receptors were obtained from a woman in her fifties or sixties with acute or convalescent COVID-19.

This clone was seen a single time. V and J are TRBV3-1 (or the pseudogene TRBV3-2) and TRBJ1-1; D perhaps matches TRBD1 (5 bases). Germline V gene sequence: CDR1 LGHDT, CDR2 YNNKEL (reference sequence). The V gene lost 4 bases and the J gene lost 2 bases, with 11 bases spanning the gap. This CDR3 has 14 amino acids. The CDR3 DNA sequence: TGTGCCAGCAGCCGACAGAATAGAAACACTGAAGCTTTCTTT. Translating it yields CASSRQNRNTEAFF.

J is TRBJ2-3 and V is TRBV5-8, with TRBD2 identical over 7 bases. CDR1 and CDR2 from the germline V gene are SGHTS and YDEGEE. Trimming took 5 bases from V and 1 from J; bases not matched to a gene: 10. The CDR3 contains 16 residues. The CDR3 protein is CASRVWTSGGTDTQYF. The DNA of the CDR3 is TGTGCCAGCAGGGTATGGACTAGTGGCGGCACAGATACGCAGTATTTT. Using reference TRBV5-8 and TRBJ2-3 for the parts outside the CDR3, the full variable domain is EAGVTQSPTHLIKTRGQQATLRCSPISGHTSVYWYQQALGLGLQFLLWYDEGEERNRGNFPPRFSGRQFPNYSSELNVNALELEDSALYLCASRVWTSGGTDTQYFGPGTRLTVL.

The CDR3 sequence is CASSVLAGGPTDTQYF. The CDR3 DNA is TGTGCCAGCAGTGTTCTAGCGGGAGGTCCCACAGATACGCAGTATTTT. The chain uses TRBV6-1 and TRBJ2-3; TRBD2 matches at 11 bases. V lost 4 bases and J lost 2; bases outside the gene matches: 5. The CDR3 has 16 residues. Germline CDR1 is MNHNS and CDR2 is SASEGT.

The chain recombines TRBV5-6 with TRBJ2-4; 7 bases line up with TRBD1. The CDR3 runs 15 residues. CDR1 is SGHDT, CDR2 YYEEEE, per germline. The ends lost 2 bases at V and 1 base at J; junction bases unmatched: 3. The CDR3, as DNA: TGTGCCAGCAGCTTAGGGGGCCCCGCCAAAAACATTCAGTACTTC. Its protein is CASSLGGPAKNIQYF.

The V and J genes are TRBV12-3 or TRBV12-4 and TRBJ1-2, with D uncertain. The CDR3 loop spans 12 amino acids. Trimming pared 6 bases from V and 6 bases from J, leaving 11 bases between. The CDR3 DNA follows: TGTGCCAGCAGGGAAGGACTGAATGGCTACACCTTC. This encodes CASREGLNGYTF.

CDR3 DNA sequence: TGCGCCAGCAGCCAAGCCGAGGCGGCCTCCGGGGCCAACGTCCTGACTTTC. This translates into CASSQAEAASGANVLTF. The chain has TRBV4-1 and TRBJ2-6; no reliable D call. Germline V gene data show CDR1 as MGHRA and CDR2 as YSYEKL. V was pared by 1 base and J by 4 bases, with 14 bases between. The CDR3 loop spans 17 amino acids.

This clone is a singleton in its sample. Here the CDR3 reads CASAPGFGRPEAFF. In DNA form, the CDR3 reads TGTGCCAGCGCCCCAGGGTTCGGTCGCCCTGAAGCTTTCTTT. The chain links TRBV9 to TRBJ1-1, with a weak D call TRBD1 (5 bases). Germline CDR1 SGDLS, CDR2 YYNGEE. This CDR3 is 14 amino acids long. The V end lost 7 bases, the J end lost 6 bases, and 19 bases lay between the germline ends.

In regard to this clone: In the same sample, other DNA sequences code for this CDR3. The V and J genes are TRBV9 and TRBJ2-1, with D unresolved. V was trimmed by 0 bases and J by 5 bases, leaving 6 bases between them. This CDR3 is 13 amino acids long. Per the germline V gene, CDR1 is SGDLS and CDR2 is YYNGEE. The CDR3 DNA is TGTGCCAGCAGCGTAGACTACGACAATGAGCAGTTCTTC. Translated, it gives CASSVDYDNEQFF. The complete variable domain, with remaining parts taken from reference TRBV9 and TRBJ2-1, reads DSGVTQTPKHLITATGQRVTLRCSPRSGDLSVYWYQQSLDQGLQFLIQYYNGEERAKGNILERFSAQQFPDLHSELNLSSLELGDSALYFCASSVDYDNEQFFGPGTRLTVL.

The chain combines TRBV5-1 with TRBJ1-6; D not certain. The germline gives CDR1 SGHRS, CDR2 YFSETQ. There are 19 residues in the CDR3. The V and J ends lost 0 bases and 7 bases respectively, with 23 bases between them. CDR3 sequence reads: CASSLGGRSPGGGNSPLHF. In DNA form, the CDR3 reads TGCGCCAGCAGCTTGGGAGGGCGAAGTCCGGGCGGAGGAAATTCACCCCTCCACTTT.

This chain joins TRBV5-1 and TRBJ2-1, with 8 bases matching TRBD2. The trim removed 0 bases at V and 1 base at J, leaving 3 bases unmatched. The CDR3 length is 16 residues. The V gene's germline CDR1 is SGHRS and CDR2 YFSETQ. DNA for the CDR3: TGCGCCAGCAGCTTGGCCCCTAGCGGGTCCTACAATGAGCAGTTCTTC. This encodes CASSLAPSGSYNEQFF.

V usage is TRBV12-3 or TRBV12-4 and J usage is TRBJ1-2, with TRBD1 identical over 8 bases. The V segment lost 4 bases and the J segment 7 bases; nucleotides outside the gene matches: 5. The CDR3 is made up of 13 amino acids. Written as DNA, the CDR3 is TGTGCCAGCAGTTATACAGGGGGGTCTGGCTACACCTTC. It specifies CASSYTGGSGYTF.

The chain joins TRBV19 to TRBJ1-2, with a tentative D call TRBD1 (6 bases). The CDR3 consists of 14 residues. Germline V gene sequence: CDR1 LNHDA, CDR2 SQIVND (reference sequence). The V end lost 4 bases, the J end lost 4 bases, and 13 bases lay between the germline ends. This CDR3 reads CASSTRDNSYGYTF. In DNA, the CDR3 is TGTGCCAGTAGTACTAGGGACAACTCCTATGGCTACACCTTC.

In the case of this clone: Because the CDR3's place on the DNA is in doubt, the DNA is left out and the CDR3 is given as listed by TCRdb. The rearrangement uses TRBV5-1 and TRBJ2-5; the listed D gene, TRBD1, was not tested against the DNA. Germline CDR1 and CDR2: SGHRS and YFSETQ. Both ends counted, the CDR3 spans 16 residues. CDR3 residues: CASSSSPTGFLETQYF.

This chain joins TRBV3-1 (or the pseudogene TRBV3-2) and TRBJ1-1; D remains ambiguous. CDR3 size: 14 residues. V lost 5 bases and J lost 1, with 11 bases in between. Germline loops: CDR1 LGHDT, CDR2 YNNKEL (reference sequence). This CDR3 is CASSAGDTNTEAFF. The DNA of the CDR3 is TGTGCCAGCAGCGCAGGTGATACGAACACTGAAGCTTTCTTT.

This clone came up once. The rearrangement joins TRBV27 to TRBJ2-7; TRBD2 aligns across 7 bases. J lost 5 bases, V lost 6 bases, and 7 bases had no gene match. The CDR3 is 13 amino acids. Germline-derived CDR1 and CDR2 are MNHEY and SMNVEV (reference sequence). The chain's CDR3 is CASSPGGGHEQYF. CDR3 coding DNA: TGTGCCAGCAGCCCCGGGGGAGGGCACGAGCAGTACTTC.

This chain connects TRBV9 to TRBJ2-3, with D possibly TRBD2 on 6 matching bases. The germline gives CDR1 SGDLS, CDR2 YYNGEE. Trimming took 0 bases from V and 6 from J, leaving 11 bases between them. The CDR3 spans 14 residues. The CDR3 DNA reads TGTGCCAGCAGCGTAGAAATAGCGGCGGATACGCAGTATTTT. This codes for CASSVEIAADTQYF.

This chain joins TRBV30 and TRBJ1-2; 9 positions agree with TRBD1. The V segment lost 1 base and the J segment 6 bases; nucleotides outside the gene matches: 12. There are 16 residues in the CDR3. Germline CDR1 and CDR2: GTSNPN and SVGIG (reference sequence). The CDR3 loop is CAWSGTGTGNSNGYTF. In DNA, the CDR3 is TGTGCCTGGAGTGGAACAGGGACAGGGAATTCTAATGGCTACACCTTC.

The rearrangement uses TRBV2 and TRBJ2-2; tentatively, D is TRBD2 (6 bases). This CDR3 has 15 residues. Trimming shortened V by 5 bases and J by 5 bases, and 15 bases separated the two germline ends. The V gene's germline CDR1 is SNHLY and CDR2 FYNNEI. As DNA, the CDR3 is TGTGCCAGCAGTCCGCGGGACGCAACGACCGGGGAGCTGTTTTTT. Amino acid sequence: CASSPRDATTGELFF.

This chain connects TRBV2 to TRBJ2-3; the D is unclear. Trimming took off 6 bases at V and 0 bases at J, with 10 bases between the two ends. The CDR3 runs to 14 residues. Germline assignment: CDR1 SNHLY and CDR2 FYNNEI. CDR3 loop: CASSPSFSTDTQYF. The CDR3 nucleotides are TGTGCCAGCAGCCCTAGTTTTAGCACAGATACGCAGTATTTT.

The rearrangement links TRBV2 to TRBJ1-4, with a possible D match to TRBD1 (6 bases). Trimming left V 6 bases short and J 6 bases short, with 8 bases between. Germline V gene sequence: CDR1 SNHLY, CDR2 FYNNEI. The CDR3 length is 12 residues. The CDR3 DNA is TGTGCCAGCAGGGACAGTTATGAAAAACTGTTTTTT. Its translation: CASRDSYEKLFF.

The genes are TRBV5-1 and TRBJ1-2; 11 nucleotides agree with TRBD1. The germline V gene has CDR1 SGHRS and CDR2 YFSETQ. J gave up 7 bases and V 0 bases, and 5 bases lay outside the gene matches. The CDR3 sequence is 15 residues long. Here the CDR3 DNA reads TGCGCCAGCAGCTTGGCAGGACAGGGGGCGTCTGGCTACACCTTC. As protein: CASSLAGQGASGYTF.

The chain joins TRBV27 to TRBJ1-1, with a possible D match to TRBD1 (6 bases). V dropped 5 bases and J dropped 5 bases, with 12 bases sitting between them. The germline gives CDR1 MNHEY, CDR2 SMNVEV (reference sequence). The CDR3 sequence is 13 residues long. The CDR3 loop is CASSTQGRTEAFF. In DNA, the CDR3 is TGTGCCAGCAGTACCCAGGGGCGGACTGAAGCTTTCTTT.